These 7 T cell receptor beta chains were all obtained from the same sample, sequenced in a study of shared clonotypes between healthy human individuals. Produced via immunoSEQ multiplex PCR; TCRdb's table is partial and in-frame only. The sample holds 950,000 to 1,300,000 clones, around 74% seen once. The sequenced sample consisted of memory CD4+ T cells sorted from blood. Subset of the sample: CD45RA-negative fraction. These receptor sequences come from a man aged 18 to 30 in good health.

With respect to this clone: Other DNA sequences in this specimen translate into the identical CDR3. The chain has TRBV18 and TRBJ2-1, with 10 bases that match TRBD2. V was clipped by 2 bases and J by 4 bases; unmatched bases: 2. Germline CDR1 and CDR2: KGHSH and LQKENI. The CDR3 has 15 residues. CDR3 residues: CASSPATSGYNEQFF. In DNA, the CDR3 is TGTGCCAGCTCACCAGCGACTAGCGGGTACAATGAGCAGTTCTTC.

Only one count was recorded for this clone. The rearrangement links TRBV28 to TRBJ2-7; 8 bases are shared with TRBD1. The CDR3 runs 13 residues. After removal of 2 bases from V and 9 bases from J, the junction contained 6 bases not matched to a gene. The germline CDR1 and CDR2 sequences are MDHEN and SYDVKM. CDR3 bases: TGTGCCAGCAGTTTACCCCAGGACAGGGCGCAGTACTTC. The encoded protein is CASSLPQDRAQYF. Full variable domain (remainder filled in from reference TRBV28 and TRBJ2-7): DVKVTQSSRYLVKRTGEKVFLECVQDMDHENMFWYRQDPGLGLRLIYFSYDVKMKEKGDIPEGYSVSREKKERFSLILESASTNQTSMYLCASSLPQDRAQYFGPGTRLTVT.

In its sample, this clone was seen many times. CDR3 sequence reads: CASSSLGLSRTGWKGEAFF. CDR3 in DNA: TGTGCCAGCAGCTCCCTCGGTTTAAGTCGGACAGGGTGGAAGGGTGAAGCTTTCTTT. The V and J genes are TRBV7-9 and TRBJ1-1; TRBD1 matches 8 bases. The CDR3 is made up of 19 amino acids. Trimming at V came to 4 bases and at J to 7 bases, leaving 23 bases not matched to a gene. Germline CDR1 and CDR2: SEHNR and FQNEAQ (reference sequence). Using reference TRBV7-9 and TRBJ1-1 for the parts outside the CDR3, the full variable domain is DTGVSQNPRHKITKRGQNVTFRCDPISEHNRLYWYRQTLGQGPEFLTYFQNEAQLEKSRLLSDRFSAERPKGSFSTLEIQRTEQGDSAMYLCASSSLGLSRTGWKGEAFFGQGTRLTVV.

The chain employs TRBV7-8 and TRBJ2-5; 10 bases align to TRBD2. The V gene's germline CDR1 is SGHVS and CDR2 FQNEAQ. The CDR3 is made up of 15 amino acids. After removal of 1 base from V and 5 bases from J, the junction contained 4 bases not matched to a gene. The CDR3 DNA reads TGTGCCAGCAGCTTAGGAACTAGCGGGAAGGAGACCCAGTACTTC. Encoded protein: CASSLGTSGKETQYF.

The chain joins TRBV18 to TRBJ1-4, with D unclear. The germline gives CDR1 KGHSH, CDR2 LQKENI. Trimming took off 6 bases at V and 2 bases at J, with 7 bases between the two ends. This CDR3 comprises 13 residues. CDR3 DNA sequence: TGTGCCAGCTCGGCGGACACTAATGAAAAACTGTTTTTT. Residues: CASSADTNEKLFF.

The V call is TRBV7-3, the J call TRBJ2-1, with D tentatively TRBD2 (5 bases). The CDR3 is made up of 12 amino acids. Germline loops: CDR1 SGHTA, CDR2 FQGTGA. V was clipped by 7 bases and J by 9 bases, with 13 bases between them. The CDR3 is CASNPGSGEQFF. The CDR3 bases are TGTGCCAGCAACCCGGGGTCTGGTGAGCAGTTCTTC. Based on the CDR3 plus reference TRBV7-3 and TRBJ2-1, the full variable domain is GAGVSQTPSNKVTEKGKYVELRCDPISGHTALYWYRQSLGQGPEFLIYFQGTGAADDSGLPNDRFFAVRPEGSVSTLKIQRTERGDSAVYLCASNPGSGEQFFGPGTRLTVL.

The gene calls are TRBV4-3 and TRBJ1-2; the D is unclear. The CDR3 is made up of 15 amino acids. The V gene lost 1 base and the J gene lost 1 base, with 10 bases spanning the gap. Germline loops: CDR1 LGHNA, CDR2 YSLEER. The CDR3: CASSQGRQNNYGYTF. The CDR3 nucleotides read TGCGCCAGCAGCCAAGGGCGGCAGAATAACTATGGCTACACCTTC.